Following are 21 T cell receptor beta chains from one sample sequenced in a study of shared clonotypes between healthy human individuals. The method was immunoSEQ multiplex PCR; TCRdb's version includes in-frame clones alone and lacks a portion of them. The table includes about 1 million clones, around 78% detected once. The sample was memory CD4+ T cells from PBMCs. The subset denotes: CD45RA-negative fraction. The source of these receptors is a young man in good health. Some clones in this sample may be carry-over from other donors' samples.

There are many counts of this clone. The chain couples TRBV27 to TRBJ2-7; D not resolved. The CDR3 length is 13 residues. In germline, CDR1 is MNHEY, CDR2 SMNVEV (reference sequence). The germline V and J ends were trimmed by 8 bases and 2 bases, with 13 bases remaining between them. This CDR3 reads CASATGVPYEQYF. The CDR3 nucleotides are TGTGCCAGCGCCACCGGAGTTCCCTACGAGCAGTACTTC.

This chain links TRBV28 with TRBJ1-2; D may be TRBD1 (5 bases). CDR1 is MDHEN, CDR2 SYDVKM, per germline. V shed 6 bases and J shed 8 bases, with 25 bases lying between them. The length of the CDR3 is 16 residues. CDR3 DNA sequence: TGTGCCAGCAGCTTGGGGGGAGTGCTTCGGATGCAGGGCTACACCTTC. Protein: CASSLGGVLRMQGYTF.

The chain uses TRBV5-1 and TRBJ1-3; 7 bases line up with TRBD1. The V and J ends lost 1 base and 0 bases, in that order; junction bases with no gene match: 1. The germline V gene has CDR1 SGHRS and CDR2 YFSETQ. This CDR3 contains 15 residues. The CDR3 coding sequence is TGCGCCAGCAGCTTGACAGGGGTCTCTGGAAACACCATATATTTT. It translates to CASSLTGVSGNTIYF.

The chain employs TRBV21-1 and TRBJ2-7; TRBD2, the table's D call, lacks a check against the DNA. TRBV21-1 is flagged as a pseudogene. This CDR3 comprises 16 residues. The CDR3 here is CASSTHSGSVPYEQYF. The CDR3, as DNA: TGTGCCAGCAGCACGCATAGCGGGAGTGTTCCCTACGAGCAGTACTTC.

J is TRBJ1-1 and V is TRBV5-4; D not certain. The CDR3 has 15 residues. The germline gives CDR1 SGHNT, CDR2 YYREEE (reference sequence). Trimming stripped 0 bases from V and 2 bases from J, with 11 bases between. CDR3 sequence: CASSLEPLDNTEAFF. The CDR3 DNA follows: TGTGCCAGCAGCTTGGAGCCACTCGATAACACTGAAGCTTTCTTT. Based on the CDR3 plus reference TRBV5-4 and TRBJ1-1, the full variable domain is ETGVTQSPTHLIKTRGQQVTLRCSSQSGHNTVSWYQQALGQGPQFIFQYYREEENGRGNFPPRFSGLQFPNYSSELNVNALELDDSALYLCASSLEPLDNTEAFFGQGTRLTVV.

This clone has a handful of counts. Other nucleotide sequences from this sample produce the same CDR3. The rearrangement joins TRBV11-2 to TRBJ2-1; D not resolved. Germline V gives CDR1 SGHAT, CDR2 FQNNGV. This CDR3 is 16 amino acids long. Deletions cut 1 base from V and 0 bases from J, with 10 bases between. In DNA form, the CDR3 reads TGTGCCAGCAGCTTAGGCGGCGAGAGCTCCTACAATGAGCAGTTCTTC. As protein: CASSLGGESSYNEQFF.

In regard to this clone: One junction end does not reproduce the germline sequence, and a read error may be involved. V gene TRBV5-4 combines with J gene TRBJ2-5; D is undetermined. The V gene's germline CDR1 is SGHNT and CDR2 YYREEE (reference sequence). The CDR3 is made up of 12 amino acids. This CDR3 is CAGSVVGETQYF. CDR3 DNA: TGTGCCGGCAGCGTCGTAGGGGAGACCCAGTACTTC.

The chain uses TRBV6-6 and TRBJ2-2; D remains unclear. The CDR3 length is 15 residues. CDR1 and CDR2 from the germline V gene are MNHNY and SVGAGI (reference sequence). Trimming left V 0 bases short and J 8 bases short, with 13 bases between. The CDR3 loop is CASSYSIGEAGELFF. Here the CDR3 DNA reads TGTGCCAGCAGTTACTCGATAGGCGAGGCTGGGGAGCTGTTTTTT.

The gene calls are TRBV27 and TRBJ2-3, with 8 bases matching TRBD1. J was trimmed by 8 bases and V by 1 base; bases with no gene match: 5. CDR3 length equals 14 residues. Germline CDR1 MNHEY, CDR2 SMNVEV (reference sequence). The CDR3, as DNA: TGTGCCAGCAGTTTATTAGGACAGGGCGGTACGCAGTATTTT. Its protein product is CASSLLGQGGTQYF.

This chain joins TRBV18 and TRBJ2-4; 9 nucleotides agree with TRBD1. Germline CDR1 is KGHSH and CDR2 is LQKENI. This CDR3 is 15 amino acids long. J gave up 5 bases and V 0 bases, and 2 bases lay outside the gene matches. The CDR3 sequence is CASSPPGQGENIQYF. CDR3 bases: TGTGCCAGCTCACCACCGGGACAGGGAGAAAACATTCAGTACTTC.

This clone came up once. CDR3 loop: CASSPVGLGEQYF. In DNA form, the CDR3 reads TGTGCCAGCAGCCCGGTGGGTCTGGGCGAGCAGTACTTC. V is TRBV7-9 and J is TRBJ2-7; D not resolved. The V gene's germline CDR1 is SEHNR and CDR2 FQNEAQ (reference sequence). The CDR3 length is 13 residues. The V gene lost 5 bases and the J gene lost 6 bases, with 14 bases spanning the gap.

This clone was found a few times. This chain joins TRBV28 and TRBJ2-1; TRBD1 is a possible D gene (5 bases). The germline V gene has CDR1 MDHEN and CDR2 SYDVKM. The V end lost 4 bases, the J end lost 3 bases, and 7 bases lay between the germline ends. The CDR3 loop spans 13 amino acids. The CDR3 nucleotides are TGTGCCAGCAGTTCAGGGTACTACAATGAGCAGTTCTTC. Its protein is CASSSGYYNEQFF.

The chain links TRBV21-1 to TRBJ2-7; the D segment call TRBD2 is taken from the table without a DNA check. TRBV21-1 is noted as a pseudogene. The CDR3 extends over 14 amino acids. The CDR3 sequence: CASSGTSGSYEQYF. As DNA, the CDR3 is TGTGCCAGCAGCGGGACTAGCGGGTCCTACGAGCAGTACTTC.

At least ten counts were recorded for this clone. CDR3 in amino acids: CATSSPVSGTDTQYF. DNA for the CDR3: TGTGCCACCAGCAGCCCGGTGTCGGGCACAGATACGCAGTATTTT. This chain links TRBV15 with TRBJ2-3; D is uncertain. The CDR3 consists of 15 residues. Germline assignment: CDR1 LNHNV and CDR2 YYDKDF (reference sequence). The V end lost 3 bases, the J end lost 1 base, and 11 bases lay between the germline ends.

The CDR3 coding sequence is TGTGCCAGCAGCCCCACCGGTAGGCTGCTGATTCCCCAGCATTTT. Protein: CASSPTGRLLIPQHF. The chain joins TRBV6-7 to TRBJ1-5; D gene unclear. TRBV6-7 is noted as an ORF with a role that remains uncertain. Trimming left V 6 bases short and J 10 bases short, with 22 bases between. The CDR3 covers 15 residues.

This clone has only one observation. CDR3 sequence: CASSMDRSYNEQFF. CDR3 DNA: TGTGCCAGCAGCATGGACAGATCCTACAATGAGCAGTTCTTC. V usage is TRBV5-4 and J usage is TRBJ2-1; the D gene is possibly TRBD1 (6 bases). Germline CDR1 is SGHNT and CDR2 is YYREEE (reference sequence). Trimming took off 4 bases at V and 1 base at J, with 9 bases between the two ends. CDR3 length: 14 residues.

The chain uses TRBV30 and TRBJ2-1; 7 bases fit TRBD2. The CDR3 contains 14 residues. Germline V gives CDR1 GTSNPN, CDR2 SVGIG (reference sequence). The trim removed 1 base at V and 15 bases at J, leaving 15 bases unmatched. The CDR3 bases are TGTGCCTGGAGTGAGCTAGCGGCCAGACCCTCCCCGTTCTTC. Translating it yields CAWSELAARPSPFF.

This clone was recorded a few times. The V call is TRBV10-3, the J call TRBJ2-1, with D possibly TRBD2 on 7 matching bases. CDR1 ENHRY and CDR2 SYGVKD come from the germline V gene. Deletions cut 8 bases from V and 5 bases from J, with 16 bases between. The CDR3 runs 14 residues. The CDR3 sequence is CAIGGREFNNEQFF. For the CDR3, the DNA is TGTGCCATCGGGGGGCGGGAGTTTAACAATGAGCAGTTCTTC.

V gene TRBV14 combines with J gene TRBJ2-4; TRBD2 agrees at 14 bases. Germline CDR1 SGHDN, CDR2 FVKESK. The V gene end was trimmed by 2 bases and the J gene end by 6 bases; junction bases not matched to a gene: 6. The CDR3 runs 17 residues. Here the CDR3 DNA reads TGTGCCAGCAGCCAACCGGGACTAGCGGGAGAATCAAACATTCAGTACTTC. Protein product: CASSQPGLAGESNIQYF.

The gene calls are TRBV11-3 and TRBJ2-3; 8 bases map to TRBD1. Germline values: CDR1 SGHNT, CDR2 YENEEA. CDR3 length: 15 amino acids. V shed 4 bases and J 4 bases; nucleotides not matched to a gene: 7. The CDR3 coding sequence is TGTGCCAGCAGCTCAGGGGGCCAGGGTCCAGATACGCAGTATTTT. It codes for CASSSGGQGPDTQYF.

The V call is TRBV27, the J call TRBJ2-7, with 10 bases that match TRBD2. This CDR3 is 12 amino acids long. V gave up 3 bases and J gave up 7 bases; unmatched junction bases: 0. The germline V gene encodes CDR1 MNHEY and CDR2 SMNVEV (reference sequence). DNA of the CDR3: TGTGCCAGCAGTTTTAGCGGGAGGGAGCAGTACTTC. Protein: CASSFSGREQYF.